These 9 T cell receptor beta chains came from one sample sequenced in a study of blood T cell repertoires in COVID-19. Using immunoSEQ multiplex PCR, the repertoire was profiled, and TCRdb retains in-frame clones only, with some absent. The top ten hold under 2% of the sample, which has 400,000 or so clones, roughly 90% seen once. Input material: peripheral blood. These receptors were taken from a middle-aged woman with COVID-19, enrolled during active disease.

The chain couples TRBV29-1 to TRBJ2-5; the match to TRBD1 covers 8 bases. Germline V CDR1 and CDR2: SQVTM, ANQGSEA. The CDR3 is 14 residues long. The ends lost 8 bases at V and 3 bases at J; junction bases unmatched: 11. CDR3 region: CSFSTGTGKETQYF. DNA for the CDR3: TGCAGCTTCTCCACCGGGACAGGAAAAGAGACCCAGTACTTC.

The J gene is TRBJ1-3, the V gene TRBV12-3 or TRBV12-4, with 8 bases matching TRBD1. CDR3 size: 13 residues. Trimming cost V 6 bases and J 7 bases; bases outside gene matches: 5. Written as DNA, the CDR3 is TGTGCCAGCAGGCTACAGGGGGAGAACACCATATATTTT. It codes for CASRLQGENTIYF.

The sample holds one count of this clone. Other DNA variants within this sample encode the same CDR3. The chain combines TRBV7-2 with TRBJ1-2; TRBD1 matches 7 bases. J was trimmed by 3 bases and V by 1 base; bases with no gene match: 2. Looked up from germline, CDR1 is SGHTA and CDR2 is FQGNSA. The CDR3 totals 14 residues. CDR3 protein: CASSLGQGDYGYTF. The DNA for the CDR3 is TGTGCCAGCAGCTTAGGGCAGGGGGACTATGGCTACACCTTC.

DNA for the CDR3: TGTGCCAGCAGCTTACGGAGAGCACCCTCCTACGAGCAGTACTTC. Its protein product is CASSLRRAPSYEQYF. This chain joins TRBV7-8 and TRBJ2-7, with no clear D. CDR3 length equals 15 residues. V gave up 2 bases and J gave up 0 bases, with 11 bases separating them. The germline gives CDR1 SGHVS, CDR2 FQNEAQ.

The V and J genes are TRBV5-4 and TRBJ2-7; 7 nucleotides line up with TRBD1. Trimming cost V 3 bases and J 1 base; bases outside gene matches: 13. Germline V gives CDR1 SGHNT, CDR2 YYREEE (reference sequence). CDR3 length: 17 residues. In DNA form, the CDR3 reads TGTGCCAGCAGCTGGAGGACAGGTCTTGTTGGGTCCTACGAGCAGTACTTC. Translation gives CASSWRTGLVGSYEQYF.

This CDR3 is CASSSPNSQGNYGYTF. The CDR3 nucleotides read TGTGCCAGCAGCTCACCAAACTCACAGGGGAACTATGGCTACACCTTC. This chain connects TRBV7-9 to TRBJ1-2; 7 bases are a match to TRBD1. The CDR3 consists of 16 residues. V dropped 4 bases and J dropped 2; count of bases not matched to a gene: 10. Germline V gene sequence: CDR1 SEHNR, CDR2 FQNEAQ (reference sequence).

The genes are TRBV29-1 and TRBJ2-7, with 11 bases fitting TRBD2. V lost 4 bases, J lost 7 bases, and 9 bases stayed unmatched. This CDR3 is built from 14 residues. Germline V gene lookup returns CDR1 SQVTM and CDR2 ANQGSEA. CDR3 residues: CSVALAGVWGEQYF. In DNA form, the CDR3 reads TGCAGCGTTGCACTAGCGGGAGTGTGGGGTGAGCAGTACTTC.

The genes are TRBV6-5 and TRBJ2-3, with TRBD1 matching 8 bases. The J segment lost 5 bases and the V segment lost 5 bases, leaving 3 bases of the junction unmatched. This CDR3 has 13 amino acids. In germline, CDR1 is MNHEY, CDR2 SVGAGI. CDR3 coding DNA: TGTGCCAGCAGTCACGGACAGGGAGATACGCAGTATTTT. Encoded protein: CASSHGQGDTQYF.

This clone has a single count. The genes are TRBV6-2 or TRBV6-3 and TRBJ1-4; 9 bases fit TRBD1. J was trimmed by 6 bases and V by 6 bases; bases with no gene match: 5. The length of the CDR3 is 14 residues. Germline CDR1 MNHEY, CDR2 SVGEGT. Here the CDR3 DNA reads TGTGCCAGCAGCCCAACAGGGGGCTATGAAAAACTGTTTTTT. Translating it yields CASSPTGGYEKLFF.